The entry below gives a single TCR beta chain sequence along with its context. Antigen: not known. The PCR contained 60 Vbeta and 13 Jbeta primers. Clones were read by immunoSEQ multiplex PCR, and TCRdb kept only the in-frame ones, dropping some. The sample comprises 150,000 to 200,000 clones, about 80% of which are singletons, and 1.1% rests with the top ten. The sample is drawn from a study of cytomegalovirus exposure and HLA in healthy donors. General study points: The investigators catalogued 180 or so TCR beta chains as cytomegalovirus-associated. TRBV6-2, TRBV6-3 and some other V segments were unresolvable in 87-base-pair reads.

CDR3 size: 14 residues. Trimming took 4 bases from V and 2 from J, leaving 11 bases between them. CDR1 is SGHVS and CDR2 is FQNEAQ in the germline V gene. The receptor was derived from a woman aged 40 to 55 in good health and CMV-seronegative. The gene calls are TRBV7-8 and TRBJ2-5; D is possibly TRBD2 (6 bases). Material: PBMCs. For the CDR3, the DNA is TGTGCCAGCAGCTATCAGCGGGTTCAAGAGACCCAGTACTTC. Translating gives CASSYQRVQETQYF.